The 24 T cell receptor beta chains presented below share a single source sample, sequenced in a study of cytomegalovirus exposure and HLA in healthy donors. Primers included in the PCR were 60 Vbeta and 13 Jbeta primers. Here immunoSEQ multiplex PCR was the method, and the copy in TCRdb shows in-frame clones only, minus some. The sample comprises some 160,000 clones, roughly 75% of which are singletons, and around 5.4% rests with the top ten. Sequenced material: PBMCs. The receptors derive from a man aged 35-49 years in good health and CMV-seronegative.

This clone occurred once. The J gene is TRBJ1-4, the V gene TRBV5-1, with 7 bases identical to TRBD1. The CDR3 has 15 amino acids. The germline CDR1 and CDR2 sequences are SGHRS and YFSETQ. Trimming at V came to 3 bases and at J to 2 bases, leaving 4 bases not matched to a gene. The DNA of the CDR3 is TGCGCCAGCAGCTCGGGACAGTATACTAATGAAAAACTGTTTTTT. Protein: CASSSGQYTNEKLFF.

DNA of the CDR3: TGCGCCAGCAGCCAAGAGCGGCGGACAGGGCAGGGCACCGGGGAGCTGTTTTTT. This translates into CASSQERRTGQGTGELFF. The J gene is TRBJ2-2, the V gene TRBV4-3, with 8 bases matching TRBD1. V gave up 0 bases and J gave up 4 bases; unmatched junction bases: 10. This CDR3 is built from 18 residues. In germline, CDR1 is LGHNA, CDR2 YSLEER.

Written as DNA, the CDR3 is TGCGCCAGCAGTCCCCAGGGATGCGAGCAGTACTTC. Its protein product is CASSPQGCEQYF. This chain joins TRBV10-1 and TRBJ2-7, with D tentatively TRBD1 (5 bases). V shed 5 bases and J shed 6 bases, with 11 bases lying between them. The CDR3 length is 12 residues. Germline CDR1 WNHNN, CDR2 SYGVQD (reference sequence).

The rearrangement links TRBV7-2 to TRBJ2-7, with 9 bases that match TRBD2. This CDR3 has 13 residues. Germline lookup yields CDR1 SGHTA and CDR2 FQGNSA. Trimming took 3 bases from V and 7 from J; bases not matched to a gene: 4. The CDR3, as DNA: TGTGCCAGCAGCTTGGGGACTAGCATTGAGCAGTACTTC. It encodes CASSLGTSIEQYF.

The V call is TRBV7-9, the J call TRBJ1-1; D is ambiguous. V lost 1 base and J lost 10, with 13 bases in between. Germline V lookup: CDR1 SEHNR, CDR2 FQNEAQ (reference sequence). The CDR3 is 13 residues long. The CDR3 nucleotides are TGTGCCAGCAGCTTAGGTACAGTGAATGGAGCTTTCTTT. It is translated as CASSLGTVNGAFF.

CDR3 sequence (DNA): TGTGCCAGCAGCCAGTCCATGAACTATGGCTACACCTTC. It translates to CASSQSMNYGYTF. The genes are TRBV9 and TRBJ1-2; D call uncertain. V dropped 4 bases and J dropped 2 bases, with 9 bases sitting between them. The CDR3 is 13 amino acids. CDR1 is SGDLS and CDR2 is YYNGEE in the germline V gene.

The CDR3 coding sequence is TGTGCCAGCAGTTACGGGGACAGAATCTACGAGCAGTACTTC. It encodes CASSYGDRIYEQYF. V gene TRBV27 combines with J gene TRBJ2-7, with TRBD1 identical over 7 bases. The CDR3 consists of 14 residues. The J segment lost 3 bases and the V segment lost 4 bases, leaving 6 bases of the junction unmatched. The V gene's germline CDR1 is MNHEY and CDR2 SMNVEV (reference sequence).

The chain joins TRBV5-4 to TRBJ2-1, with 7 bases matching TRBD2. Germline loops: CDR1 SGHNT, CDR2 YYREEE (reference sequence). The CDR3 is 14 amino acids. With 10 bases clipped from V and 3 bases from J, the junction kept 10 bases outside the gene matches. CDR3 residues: CASTVGLDYNEQFF. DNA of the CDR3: TGTGCCTCCACCGTTGGACTAGACTACAATGAGCAGTTCTTC.

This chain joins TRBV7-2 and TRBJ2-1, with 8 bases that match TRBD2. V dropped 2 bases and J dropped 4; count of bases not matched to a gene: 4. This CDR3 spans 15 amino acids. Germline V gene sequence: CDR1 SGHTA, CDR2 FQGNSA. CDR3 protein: CASSLTGGWYNEQFF. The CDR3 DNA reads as TGTGCCAGCAGCTTAACGGGAGGGTGGTACAATGAGCAGTTCTTC.

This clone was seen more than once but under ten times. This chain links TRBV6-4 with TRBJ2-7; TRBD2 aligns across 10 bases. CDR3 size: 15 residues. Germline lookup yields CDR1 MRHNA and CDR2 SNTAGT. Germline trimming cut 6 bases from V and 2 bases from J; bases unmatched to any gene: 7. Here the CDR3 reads CASSPQAGGTYEQYF. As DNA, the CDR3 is TGTGCCAGCAGCCCTCAAGCGGGGGGGACCTACGAGCAGTACTTC.

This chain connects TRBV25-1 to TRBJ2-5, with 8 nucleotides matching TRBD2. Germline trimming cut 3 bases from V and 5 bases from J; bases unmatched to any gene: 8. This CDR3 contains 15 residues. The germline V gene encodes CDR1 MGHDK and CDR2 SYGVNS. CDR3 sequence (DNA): TGTGCCAGCAGTGATTTAACGGGAGGGTCTGAGACCCAGTACTTC. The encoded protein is CASSDLTGGSETQYF.

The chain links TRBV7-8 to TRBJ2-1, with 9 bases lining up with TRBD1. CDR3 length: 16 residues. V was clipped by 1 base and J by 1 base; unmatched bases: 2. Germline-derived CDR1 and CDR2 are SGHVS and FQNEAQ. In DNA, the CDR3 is TGTGCCAGCAGCTTAGGACAGGGGGGATCCTACAATGAGCAGTTCTTC. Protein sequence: CASSLGQGGSYNEQFF.

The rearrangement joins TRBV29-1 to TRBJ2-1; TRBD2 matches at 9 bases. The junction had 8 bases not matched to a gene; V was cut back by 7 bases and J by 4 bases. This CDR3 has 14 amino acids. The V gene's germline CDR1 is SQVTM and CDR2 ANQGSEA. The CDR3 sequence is CSARGAGGYNEQFF. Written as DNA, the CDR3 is TGCAGCGCTCGGGGGGCGGGGGGGTACAATGAGCAGTTCTTC.

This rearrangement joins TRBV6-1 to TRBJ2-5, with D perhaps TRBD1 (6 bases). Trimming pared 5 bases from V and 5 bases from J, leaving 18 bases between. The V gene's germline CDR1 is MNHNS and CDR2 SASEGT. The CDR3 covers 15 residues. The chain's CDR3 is CASSPIGGAGETQYF. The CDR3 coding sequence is TGTGCCAGCAGTCCTATAGGGGGAGCAGGGGAGACCCAGTACTTC.

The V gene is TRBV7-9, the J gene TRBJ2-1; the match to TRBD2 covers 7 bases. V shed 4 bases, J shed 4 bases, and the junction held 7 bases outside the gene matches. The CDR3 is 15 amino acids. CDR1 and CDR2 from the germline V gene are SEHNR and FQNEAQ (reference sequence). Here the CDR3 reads CASSSLRGGYNEQFF. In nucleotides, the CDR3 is TGTGCCAGCAGCTCCCTTCGCGGGGGTTACAATGAGCAGTTCTTC.

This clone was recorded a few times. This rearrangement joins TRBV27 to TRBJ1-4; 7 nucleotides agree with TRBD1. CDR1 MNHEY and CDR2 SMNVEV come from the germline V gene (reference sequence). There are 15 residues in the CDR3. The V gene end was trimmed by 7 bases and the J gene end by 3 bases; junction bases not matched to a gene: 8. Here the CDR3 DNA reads TGTGCCAGCACCCGCACCGGGACAGCTAATGAAAAACTGTTTTTT. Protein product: CASTRTGTANEKLFF.

The CDR3 loop is CASRGRNTEAFF. In DNA, the CDR3 is TGCGCCAGTCGAGGGAGGAACACTGAAGCTTTCTTT. The genes are TRBV10-1 and TRBJ1-1; D gene uncertain. The CDR3 extends over 12 amino acids. The germline CDR1 and CDR2 sequences are WNHNN and SYGVQD (reference sequence). V lost 9 bases to trimming and J lost 1 base, with 9 bases between them.

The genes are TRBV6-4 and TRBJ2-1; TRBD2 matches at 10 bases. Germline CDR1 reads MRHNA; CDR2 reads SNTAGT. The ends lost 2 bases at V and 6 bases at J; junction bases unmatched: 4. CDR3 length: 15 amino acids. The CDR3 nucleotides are TGTGCCAGCAGTGACAGACTAGCGGGCCGCAATGAGCAGTTCTTC. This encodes CASSDRLAGRNEQFF.

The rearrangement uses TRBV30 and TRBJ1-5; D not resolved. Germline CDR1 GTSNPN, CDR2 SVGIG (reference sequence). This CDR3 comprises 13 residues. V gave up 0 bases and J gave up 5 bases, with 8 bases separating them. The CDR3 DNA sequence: TGTGCCTGGAGTGTACGGGAGGATCAGCCCCAGCATTTT. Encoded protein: CAWSVREDQPQHF.

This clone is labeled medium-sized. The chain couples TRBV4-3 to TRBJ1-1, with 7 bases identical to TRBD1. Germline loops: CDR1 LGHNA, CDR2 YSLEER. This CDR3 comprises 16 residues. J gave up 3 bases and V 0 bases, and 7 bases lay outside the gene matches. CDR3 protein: CASSQDPRGGDTEAFF. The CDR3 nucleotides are TGCGCCAGCAGCCAAGACCCCCGAGGGGGCGACACTGAAGCTTTCTTT.

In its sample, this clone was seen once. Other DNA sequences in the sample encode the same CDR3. The CDR3 spells CASSLGQGSYNEQFF. The CDR3 DNA reads TGTGCCAGCAGCTTGGGACAGGGATCCTACAATGAGCAGTTCTTC. The chain combines TRBV7-9 with TRBJ2-1; 9 bases are shared with TRBD1. The CDR3 covers 15 residues. The V and J ends lost 3 bases and 1 base, in that order; junction bases with no gene match: 1. Per germline, CDR1 SEHNR and CDR2 FQNEAQ (reference sequence).

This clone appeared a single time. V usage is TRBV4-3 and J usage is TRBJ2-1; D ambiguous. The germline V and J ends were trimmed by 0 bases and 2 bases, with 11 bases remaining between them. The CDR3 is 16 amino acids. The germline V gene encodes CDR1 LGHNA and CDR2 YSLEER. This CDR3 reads CASSQEENPPYNEQFF. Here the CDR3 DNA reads TGCGCCAGCAGCCAAGAAGAGAACCCCCCCTACAATGAGCAGTTCTTC.

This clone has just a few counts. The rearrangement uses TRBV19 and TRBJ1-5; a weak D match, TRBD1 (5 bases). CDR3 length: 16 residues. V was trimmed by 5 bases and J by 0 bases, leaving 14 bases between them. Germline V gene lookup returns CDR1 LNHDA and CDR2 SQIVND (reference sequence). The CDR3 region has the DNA TGTGCCAGTAGTCCGGACACGGCGTATAGCAATCAGCCCCAGCATTTT. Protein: CASSPDTAYSNQPQHF.

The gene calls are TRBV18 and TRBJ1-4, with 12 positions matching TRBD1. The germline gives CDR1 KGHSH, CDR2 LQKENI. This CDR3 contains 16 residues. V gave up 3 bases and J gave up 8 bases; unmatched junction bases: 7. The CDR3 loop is CASSPAPGQGAEKLFF. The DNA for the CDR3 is TGTGCCAGCTCACCGGCACCGGGACAGGGGGCCGAAAAACTGTTTTTT.